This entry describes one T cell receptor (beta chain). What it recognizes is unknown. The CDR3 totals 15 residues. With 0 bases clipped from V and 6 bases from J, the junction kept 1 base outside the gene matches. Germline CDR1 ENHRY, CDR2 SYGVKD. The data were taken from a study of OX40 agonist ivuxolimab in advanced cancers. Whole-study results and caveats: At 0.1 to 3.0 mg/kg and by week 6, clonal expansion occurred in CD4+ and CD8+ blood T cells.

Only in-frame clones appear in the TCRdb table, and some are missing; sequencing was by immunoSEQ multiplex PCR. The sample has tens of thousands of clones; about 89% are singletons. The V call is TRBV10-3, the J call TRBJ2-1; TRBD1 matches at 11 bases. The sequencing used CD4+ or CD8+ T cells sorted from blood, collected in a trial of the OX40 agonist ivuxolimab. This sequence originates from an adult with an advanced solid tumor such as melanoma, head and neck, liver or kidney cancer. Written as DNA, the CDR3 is TGTGCCATCAGTGAGTCCGGGACAGGGGGCAATGAGCAGTTCTTC. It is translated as CAISESGTGGNEQFF.